In this sample, the clone carrying this TCR beta chain turned up a few times. The antigen is not known. One junction end does not reproduce the germline sequence, and a read error may be involved. The data were taken from a study of response to subunit inactivated influenza vaccine. The CDR3 runs 15 residues. CDR1 KGHSH and CDR2 LQKENI come from the germline V gene. One entry per CDR3 protein results from TCRdb running MiXCR on the RT-PCR reads. There are 710,000 or so distinct CDR3 sequences in the sample; approximately 14% occur only once, and under 14% lies in the top ten. Whole-study results and caveats: Few new T cells, the authors suggested, are recruited by each seasonal influenza vaccination.

This TCR was recovered from a man aged 50 or older who received an inactivated influenza vaccine. The V gene is TRBV18, the J gene TRBJ2-1, with 8 bases that match TRBD1. The material was PBMCs from blood, obtained about 12 days after vaccination. CDR3 residues: CASSIGTGSYNEQFF. In DNA, the CDR3 is TGCGCCAGCAGCATTGGGACAGGCTCCTACAATGAGCAGTTCTTC. The full variable domain, in which reference TRBV18 and TRBJ2-1 provide the parts outside the CDR3, is NAGVMQNPRHLVRRRGQEARLRCSPMKGHSHVYWYRQLPEEGLKFMVYLQKENIIDESGMPKERFSAEFPKEGPSILRIQQVVRGDSAAYFCASSIGTGSYNEQFFGPGTRLTVL.